A selection of T cell receptor beta chains follows, all from one sample in a study of blood T cell repertoires in COVID-19. The method was immunoSEQ multiplex PCR; TCRdb's version includes in-frame clones alone and lacks a portion of them. The profile shows some 200,000 clones, over 80% of them singletons. Sequenced material: peripheral blood. The source of these receptors is a woman between 25 and 40 years old with COVID-19, enrolled during active disease. Both conserved end residues are part of each CDR3. Each record gives: D gene, J gene, clone size, V gene, CDR3 DNA, CDR3 protein. The D gene is left open where the match is weak. Clone sizes are given selectively: once, few, many, or a class where the clone is expanded.

>-|TRBJ1-6|-|TRBV3-1/TRBV3-2
TGTGCCAGCAGCCAAGAGGTTGAGGGCGCACCCCTCCACTTT
CASSQEVEGAPLHF
>TRBD2|TRBJ2-3|-|TRBV28
TGTGCCAGCAGTTTACGCCGGACTAGCGGGGGGGCAGGGGATACGCAGTATTTT
CASSLRRTSGGAGDTQYF
>TRBD2|TRBJ2-7|once|TRBV5-4
TGTGCCAGCAGCACCGGGGGACTAACCTACGAGCAGTACTTC
CASSTGGLTYEQYF
>TRBD1|TRBJ1-3|-|TRBV6-5
TGTGCCAGCAGTTACCTCCCAGGGGGAGCTGGAAACACCATATATTTT
CASSYLPGGAGNTIYF
>TRBD1|TRBJ1-2|-|TRBV6-4
TGTGCCAGCAGTGTCCAACCGGGACAGGGAATTGGCTACACCTTC
CASSVQPGQGIGYTF
>-|TRBJ1-4|-|TRBV9
TGTGCCAGCAGCTCGCGCGAGTCGGGTGCAGGGGAAAAACTGTTTTTT
CASSSRESGAGEKLFF
>TRBD1|TRBJ2-7|-|TRBV19
TGTGCCAGTAGTACGATGACAGGGAGTTCCTACGAGCAGTACTTC
CASSTMTGSSYEQYF
>-|TRBJ1-2|-|TRBV5-1
TGCGCCAGCAGCTCAGGGAACTTACAGGGTGGCTACACCTTC
CASSSGNLQGGYTF
>-|TRBJ2-3|-|TRBV6-1
TGTGCCAGCAGTGATTTCGAGGTAGCGGTCTCTACAGATACGCAGTATTTT
CASSDFEVAVSTDTQYF
>-|TRBJ2-1|-|TRBV7-2
TGTGCCAGCAGCTTAGGGGGGACAAGGATCTATGAGCAGTTCTTC
CASSLGGTRIYEQFF
>-|TRBJ2-7|-|TRBV7-6
TGTGCCAGCAGCTTAGAGGCAGGGTCCTACGAGCAGTACTTC
CASSLEAGSYEQYF
>TRBD2|TRBJ2-1|-|TRBV9
TGTGCCAGCAGCGTTACAATACCCACCGGGACTAGCGGGCCGAGCTCCTACAATGAGCAGTTCTTC
CASSVTIPTGTSGPSSYNEQFF
>TRBD1|TRBJ2-1|-|TRBV7-9
TGTGCCAGCAGCTCCTTAGGACAGGGAAAAGACTCCTACAATGAGCAGTTCTTC
CASSSLGQGKDSYNEQFF
>TRBD1|TRBJ1-5|-|TRBV7-2
TGTGCCAGCAGCTTACAACAGGGGGCGAGTCAGCCCCAGCATTTT
CASSLQQGASQPQHF
>-|TRBJ1-2|-|TRBV25-1
TGTGCCAGCAGTGAATCTGTTAAAATCTATCTCCCCCCGAGGGGCTACACCTTC
CASSESVKIYLPPRGYTF
>-|TRBJ2-3|-|TRBV3-1/TRBV3-2
TGTGCCAGCAGCCAAGATCCCAGGTCGGAAGATACGCAGTATTTT
CASSQDPRSEDTQYF
>TRBD2|TRBJ2-5|-|TRBV5-1
TGCGCCAGCACCCCGGCTGGGGGGGAAGAGACCCAGTACTTC
CASTPAGGEETQYF
>-|TRBJ1-2|-|TRBV30
TGTGCCTGGAGTGGGAGGAGGGGCGCCAACTATGGCTACACCTTC
CAWSGRRGANYGYTF
>TRBD1|TRBJ1-4|-|TRBV2
TGTGCCAGCAGTAAAAACAGGGGAACTAATGAAAAACTGTTTTTT
CASSKNRGTNEKLFF
>-|TRBJ1-2|-|TRBV6-2/TRBV6-3
TGTGCCAGCAGTACCCGACAGAGCGGCTACACCTTC
CASSTRQSGYTF
>TRBD1|TRBJ1-4|-|TRBV7-2
TGTGCCAGCAGCTCCCAGGGGGAAGACGGTAATGAAAAACTGTTTTTT
CASSSQGEDGNEKLFF
>-|TRBJ1-1|-|TRBV7-2
TGTGCCAGCAGCTCCCCCCCCTTGTTCGCTTTCTTT
CASSSPPLFAFF
>TRBD1|TRBJ1-2|-|TRBV2
TGTGCCAGCAGGACAGGGACTAACTATGGCTACACCTTC
CASRTGTNYGYTF
>TRBD1|TRBJ1-2|-|TRBV10-3
TGTGCCATCAGGACAGGGGCTAACTATGGCTACACCTTC
CAIRTGANYGYTF
>-|TRBJ2-1|-|TRBV6-5
TGTGCCAGCAGTTACTCAGGAGGCGCGAATGAGCAGTTCTTC
CASSYSGGANEQFF
>TRBD1|TRBJ1-2|-|TRBV5-1
TGCGCCAGCACCGTACAGGGGGCGGATGGCTACACCTTC
CASTVQGADGYTF
>TRBD2|TRBJ2-3|-|TRBV18
TGTGCCAGCTCACCAATGCTAGCGGGAGGGCGGAGCACAGATACGCAGTATTTT
CASSPMLAGGRSTDTQYF
>-|TRBJ2-2|-|TRBV7-2
TGTGCCAGCAGCTTAGCGAAGACCTGGCAGGTCGGGGAGCTGTTTTTT
CASSLAKTWQVGELFF
>TRBD2|TRBJ2-7|-|TRBV4-1
TGCGCCAGCAGACTCGTTAGCGGGGAGTCCTACGAGCAGTACTTC
CASRLVSGESYEQYF
>-|TRBJ2-1|-|TRBV9
TGTGCCAGCAGCCCCACTTCCTACAATGAGCAGTTCTTC
CASSPTSYNEQFF
>-|TRBJ1-5|-|TRBV3-1/TRBV3-2
TGTGCCAGCAGCCAAGATCAAAATCAGCCCCAGCATTTT
CASSQDQNQPQHF
>TRBD1|TRBJ2-7|-|TRBV28
TGTGCCAGCAGCTTGACAGGGATCGACGAGCAGTACTTC
CASSLTGIDEQYF
>-|TRBJ1-2|few|TRBV7-2
TGTGCCAGCAGTCAAAGTACAGGATCCTCTAACTATGGCTACACCTTC
CASSQSTGSSNYGYTF
>-|TRBJ2-1|-|TRBV27
TGTGCCAGCAGACCCACAGGGTTCCATGAGCAGTTCTTC
CASRPTGFHEQFF
>TRBD1|TRBJ2-1|-|TRBV5-6
TGTGCCAGCTACTCTCAGGACAGGGACCCACTGTGGAATGAGCAGTTCTTC
CASYSQDRDPLWNEQFF
>-|TRBJ2-7|-|TRBV19
TGTGCCAGTAGTAATCTACAGGAGCCCTACGAGCAGTACTTC
CASSNLQEPYEQYF
>TRBD1|TRBJ2-1|-|TRBV3-1/TRBV3-2
TGTGCCAGCAGCCAATTACAGGGGATGGGGGATGAGCAGTTCTTC
CASSQLQGMGDEQFF
>TRBD2|TRBJ2-4|-|TRBV7-9
TGTGCCAGCAGCCAAACTAGCGGCCTAGCCAAAAACATTCAGTACTTC
CASSQTSGLAKNIQYF